This T cell receptor beta chain emerged from a study of CD8+ T cells in alopecia areata. Study outcomes and limitations: Elevated clonality characterized lesional scalp relative to normal scalp, particularly in alopecia totalis/universalis. The study found TCR sharing across patients less clear than in mice, possibly for HLA reasons.

Extraction and reverse transcription of RNA yielded cDNA as the sequencing template. TCRdb keeps only in-frame clones here, not all; method: immunoSEQ multiplex PCR. This table holds roughly 110,000 clones, over 80% found once. As for this clone: Antigen unknown.

As for treatment: oral pan-JAK inhibitor, 5-10 mg twice daily. V shed 1 base and J shed 2 bases, with 10 bases lying between them. Germline V gives CDR1 SGHTA, CDR2 FQGNSA. The CDR3 totals 15 residues. The sequenced sample was CD8+ T cells sorted from blood, obtained at week 24, from a patient treated with tofacitinib. The V and J genes are TRBV7-2 and TRBJ2-3, with D possibly being TRBD1 or TRBD2 (6 bases each). This TCR was sampled from a human donor with alopecia areata. The CDR3 sequence is CASSLDGGLTDTQYF. Written as DNA, the CDR3 is TGTGCCAGCAGCTTAGACGGGGGCCTCACAGATACGCAGTATTTT.